The rows below give T cell receptor beta chains drawn from one sample of a study of shared clonotypes between healthy human individuals. Here immunoSEQ multiplex PCR was the method, and the copy in TCRdb shows in-frame clones only, minus some. The sample yields 2 million or so clones, roughly 94% seen once. Sample: naive CD4+ T cells sorted from blood. These receptors were taken from a young man in good health. The conserved cysteine and the conserved F or W are not part of the CDR3 here.

v_gene	j_gene	len	CDR3aa
TRBV19	TRBJ2-5	14	ASSIVTGTGQETQY
TRBV2	TRBJ2-2	13	ASNGGGLGSGELF
TRBV30	TRBJ1-4	11	AWRDGINEKLF
TRBV5-4	TRBJ2-3	11	ASSPLFPVTQY
TRBV7-8	TRBJ1-6	14	ASSFGGSVYNSPLH
TRBV2	TRBJ2-2	14	ASSVRASGNTGELF
TRBV13	TRBJ2-7	11	ASSSDDRKEQY
TRBV6-5	TRBJ1-2	11	ASSRDRVNGYT
TRBV7-2	TRBJ2-7	12	ASSLGPGAYEQY
TRBV11-3	TRBJ2-3	16	ASSFTGSGTSGTDTQY
TRBV5-1	TRBJ1-4	14	ASSPQTGGRGEKLF
TRBV30	TRBJ1-5	11	AWSRTGSQPQH
TRBV28	TRBJ2-4	13	ASSLTGEAKNIQY
TRBV4-3	TRBJ2-7	16	ASSQVGGTGGPIYEQY
TRBV5-6	TRBJ2-5	12	ASSSRDYQETQY
TRBV21-1	TRBJ1-1	11	ASIQVGMAEAF
TRBV25-1	TRBJ2-1	14	ASSETSRDSVHEQF
TRBV15	TRBJ1-1	11	ATSRVGVTEAF
TRBV5-1	TRBJ2-7	13	ASSARLADEDEQY
TRBV9	TRBJ2-7	15	ASSVGTSGSDSYEQY
TRBV6-1	TRBJ1-5	13	ASSPRGPNNQPQH
TRBV5-1	TRBJ2-2	16	ASSSRPGKPTNTGELF
TRBV2	TRBJ1-5	22	ASSAYRSLTDRGMGAFSNQPQH
TRBV9	TRBJ2-2	12	ASSLQGRTGELF
TRBV20-1	TRBJ2-7	8	SIIRGEQY
TRBV28	TRBJ2-7	12	ASSTSGATYEQY
TRBV7-6	TRBJ2-7	10	ASSLDRNEQY
TRBV7-6	TRBJ2-7	10	ASSLTGAEQY
TRBV20-1	TRBJ2-2	9	SAPGTGELF
TRBV27	TRBJ1-2	13	ASSLDRANLGRKT
TRBV6-1	TRBJ2-1	12	ASNRQGVGNEQF
TRBV6-5	TRBJ1-1	12	ASEERDRATEAF
TRBV9	TRBJ1-3	14	ASSVDGQLSGNTIY
TRBV7-8	TRBJ1-2	12	ASSLEAEMYGYT
TRBV6-1	TRBJ2-7	11	ASSVPGQTEQY
TRBV6-1	TRBJ1-2	13	ASRAGGAQDYGYT
TRBV10-2	TRBJ1-2	9	ASMVNYGYT
TRBV7-8	TRBJ1-6	16	ASSLVEGGGSYNSPLH
TRBV6-4	TRBJ2-1	11	ASSDSSGTKQF
TRBV5-1	TRBJ2-1	15	ASSPFSRGTTYNEQF